Sequencing of this T cell receptor beta chain was carried out in a study of control samples from healthy donors and cancer patients (dated by TCRdb to 2020 to 2022). The library came from the immunoSEQ multiplex PCR assay. Not all clones reach the TCRdb copy of this immuneACCESS table, which keeps in-frame sequences only. Checked studies attribute under half of the gap to unresolved V genes and leave the rest unexplained. Across this sample there are more than 5,500 clones, with 76% seen only once. The leading ten clones occupy approximately 15% of the sample. Notes on this clone: The antigen this receptor binds is unknown. Within one base of it there is no much larger clone, and no base qualities were kept.

CDR1 SGHAT and CDR2 FQNNGV were looked up in the germline V gene. The cysteine opens and the phenylalanine closes a CDR3 of 14 amino acids. Of the read, only the CDR3 DNA is kept; its 42 bases are in frame from base 1. V was cut back by 5 bases and J by 9 bases, leaving a gap of 19 bases between them. The chain joins TRBV11-2 to TRBJ1-1; a tentative D match to TRBD1 spans 5 bases. Sequencing input: formalin-fixed, paraffin-embedded tissue. The origin of this receptor is a male donor with melanoma. The sequenced DNA: TGTGCCAGCAGCAGCGCAGGGACGATCCCCCAAGCTTTCTTT. Its amino acids are CASSSAGTIPQAFF.